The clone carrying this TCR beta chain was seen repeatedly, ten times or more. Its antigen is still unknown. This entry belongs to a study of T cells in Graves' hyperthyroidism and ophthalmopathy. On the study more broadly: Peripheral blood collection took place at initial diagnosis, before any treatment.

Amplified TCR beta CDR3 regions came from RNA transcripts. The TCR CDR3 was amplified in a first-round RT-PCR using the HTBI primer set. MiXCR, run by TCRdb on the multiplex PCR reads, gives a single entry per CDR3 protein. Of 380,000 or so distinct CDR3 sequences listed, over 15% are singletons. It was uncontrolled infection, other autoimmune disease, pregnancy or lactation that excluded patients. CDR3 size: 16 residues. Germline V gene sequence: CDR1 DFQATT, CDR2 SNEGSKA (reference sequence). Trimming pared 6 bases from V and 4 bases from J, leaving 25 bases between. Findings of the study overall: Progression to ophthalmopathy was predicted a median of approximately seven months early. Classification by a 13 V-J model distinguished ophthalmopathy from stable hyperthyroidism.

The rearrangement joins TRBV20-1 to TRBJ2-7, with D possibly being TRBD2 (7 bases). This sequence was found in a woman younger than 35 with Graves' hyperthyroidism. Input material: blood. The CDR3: CSARGASGPWAYEQYF. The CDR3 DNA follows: TGCAGTGCCCGGGGGGCTAGCGGACCCTGGGCATACGAGCAGTACTTC.